The present entry profiles one T cell receptor beta chain with its context. The data were obtained in a study of blood T cell repertoires in COVID-19. Repertoires were generated with immunoSEQ multiplex PCR, while TCRdb's copy carries only in-frame clones and drops some. The sample comprises about 200,000 clones, under 90% of which are singletons, and about 7.8% rests with the top ten. The V end lost 3 bases, the J end lost 2 bases, and 13 bases lay between the germline ends. The CDR3 is 15 residues long. Germline-derived CDR1 and CDR2 are SGHTA and FQGTGA. Input material: peripheral blood. The genes are TRBV7-3 and TRBJ2-5, with D maybe TRBD1 (6 bases). This TCR was recovered from a woman at least 80 years old with COVID-19, enrolled during active disease. This chain's CDR3 is CASSLGAGKQETQYF. CDR3 DNA sequence: TGTGCCAGCAGCTTGGGGGCCGGGAAACAAGAGACCCAGTACTTC. Drawing the rest from reference TRBV7-3 and TRBJ2-5, the complete variable domain is GAGVSQTPSNKVTEKGKYVELRCDPISGHTALYWYRQSLGQGPEFLIYFQGTGAADDSGLPNDRFFAVRPEGSVSTLKIQRTERGDSAVYLCASSLGAGKQETQYFGPGTRLLVL.